The present T cell receptor (beta chain) was sequenced within a study of control samples from healthy donors and cancer patients (TCRdb year 2020). As to this clone: No cognate antigen has been identified for it. No quality values exist for individual bases; no much larger clone is one base distant.

The CDR3 contains 11 residues, cysteine and phenylalanine counted. Only CDR3 DNA is held: 33 bases, read in frame from base 1. The germline V gene (reference sequence) gives CDR1 as LNHNV and CDR2 as YYDKDF. V and J are truncated by 3 bases and 11 bases respectively, leaving an intervening sequence of 10 bases. The library relied on the immunoSEQ multiplex PCR assay. The clones in this table, taken by TCRdb from immuneACCESS, are in-frame only. Not every clone is retained; where verified, under half of the shortfall comes from an unresolved V gene, and the cause of the rest is unknown. This sample comprises roughly 450,000 clones, 90% of them detected only once. The ten largest account for roughly 6.4% of the sample.

Material for sequencing was PBMCs. The sequence was collected from a man in his forties or fifties with head and neck cancer. Rearrangement joined TRBV15 to TRBJ1-1; the D gene cannot be resolved reliably. CDR3 sequence: CATSSPVGAFF. The DNA sequence is TGTGCCACCAGCAGTCCTGTAGGGGCTTTCTTT.